This T cell receptor (beta chain) was recorded in a study of T cells after yellow fever vaccination. Study context: When fractions had low cell numbers, they were prepared with SMART-Seq v4 Ultra Low Input. Study observations and caveats: Compared with primary, the secondary response was weaker and peaked at day 5, not 15. Contamination by abundant bulk-population clonotypes could be present in FACS-sorted repertoires. The booster response re-showed most primary clones: over 95% CD4, over 80% CD8.

In this sample, this clonotype turned up a few times. What it recognizes is unknown. One entry per CDR3 protein results from TCRdb running MiXCR on the 5' RACE reads. The sample lists some 350,000 distinct CDR3 sequences; 3% to 4.5% were seen once. The V gene lost 2 bases and the J gene lost 5 bases, with 14 bases spanning the gap. The CDR3 contains 16 residues. Germline lookup yields CDR1 KGHDR and CDR2 SFDVKD. The sample in question was PBMCs, obtained 5 days after the yellow fever booster vaccination. V and J are TRBV24-1 and TRBJ1-4; D perhaps matches TRBD1 (5 bases). This TCR came from a man aged 18 to 29 who received the YFV17D yellow fever vaccine. The CDR3: CATSDSSRGWNEKLFF. In nucleotides, the CDR3 is TGTGCCACCAGTGATTCCTCGAGGGGCTGGAATGAAAAACTGTTTTTT.